The present T cell receptor (beta chain) was sequenced within a study of blood T cell repertoires in COVID-19. Background on the study: Specimens from acute and convalescent COVID-19 originated in the United States, Italy and Spain.

Clones were read by immunoSEQ multiplex PCR, and TCRdb kept only the in-frame ones, dropping some. Among 200,000 to 250,000 clones, around 88% were seen once, and the ten largest hold 9% to 15%. The CDR3 loop spans 13 amino acids. Germline V gives CDR1 SGHRS, CDR2 YFSETQ. The germline V and J ends were trimmed by 3 bases and 5 bases, with 10 bases remaining between them. The chain combines TRBV5-1 with TRBJ2-3; D gene ambiguous. The sequence was obtained from an elderly man with acute or convalescent COVID-19. Sequencing was done on a sample of peripheral blood. The CDR3 DNA reads as TGCGCCAGCAGCTCCCCTTCCGGAGATACGCAGTATTTT. This sequence encodes CASSSPSGDTQYF.